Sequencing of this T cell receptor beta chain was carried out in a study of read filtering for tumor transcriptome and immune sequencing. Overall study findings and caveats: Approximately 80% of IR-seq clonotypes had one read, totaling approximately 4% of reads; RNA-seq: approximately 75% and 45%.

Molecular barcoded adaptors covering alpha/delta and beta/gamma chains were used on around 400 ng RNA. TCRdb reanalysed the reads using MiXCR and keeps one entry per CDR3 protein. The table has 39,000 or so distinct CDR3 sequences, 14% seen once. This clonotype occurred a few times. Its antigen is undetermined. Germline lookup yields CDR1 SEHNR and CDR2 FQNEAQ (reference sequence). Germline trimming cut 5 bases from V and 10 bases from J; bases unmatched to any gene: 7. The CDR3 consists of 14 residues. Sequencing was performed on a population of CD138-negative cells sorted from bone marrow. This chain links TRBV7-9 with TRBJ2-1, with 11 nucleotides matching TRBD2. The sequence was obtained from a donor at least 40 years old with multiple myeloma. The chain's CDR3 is CASSKLAGVGEQFF. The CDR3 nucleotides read TGTGCCAGCAGCAAACTAGCGGGAGTGGGGGAGCAGTTCTTC.